Sequencing of this T cell receptor beta chain was carried out in a study of T cells in Graves' hyperthyroidism and ophthalmopathy. In regard to this clonotype: Its cognate antigen is unknown.

Germline CDR1 and CDR2: MNHEY and SVGAGI. The CDR3 contains 16 residues. V lost 2 bases and J lost 8; bases outside the gene matches: 12. General study results and limits: A median around 6.4 months before onset, the model predicted ophthalmopathy.

The investigators amplified TCR beta CDR3 regions from RNA transcripts. Carried out on the TCR CDR3, a first-round RT-PCR used the HTBI primer set. TCRdb independently ran MiXCR on the multiplex PCR reads; one entry per CDR3 protein. The data show 550,000 to 600,000 distinct CDR3 sequences, with approximately 14% seen just once and about 7% held by the top ten. The sequenced sample consisted of blood. V gene TRBV6-5 combines with J gene TRBJ2-1; the match to TRBD2 covers 7 bases. The origin of this receptor is a woman between 18 and 29 years old with Graves' ophthalmopathy. CDR3 region: CASSYVLWAGADEQFF. The CDR3 coding sequence is TGTGCCAGCAGTTACGTCTTATGGGCGGGAGCTGATGAGCAGTTCTTC.